This record covers a single T cell receptor (beta chain). Its antigen is as yet unknown. The data derive from a study of metastatic and nonmetastatic thyroid tumors. Looking at the study overall: Repertoire comparison spanned blood and tumor or nodule tissue of malignant and benign thyroid patients.

TCRdb re-clonotyped the PCR reads through MiXCR. The repertoire holds 25,000 to 30,000 clones, with roughly 15% as singletons. No treatment of any kind had been given to any patient before thyroid surgery. Study-wide points: When malignant thyroid tumors were compared with benign nodules, TCR beta diversity was reportedly significantly higher in the malignant tumors. This held in both blood and tumor samples.

CDR3 size: 16 residues. Trimming took off 0 bases at V and 0 bases at J, with 12 bases between the two ends. Germline values: CDR1 PRHDT, CDR2 FYEKMQ (reference sequence). The sequenced sample was blood. The sequence was collected from a male donor with papillary thyroid cancer or a benign thyroid nodule (not recorded which). Some clones in this sample may be carry-over from other donors' samples. The genes are TRBV13 and TRBJ2-7; possibly TRBD2 for D (7 bases). Here the CDR3 DNA reads TGTGCCAGCAGCTTAGGCCGGGGGGCCAGCTCCTACGAGCAGTACTTC. It is translated as CASSLGRGASSYEQYF.